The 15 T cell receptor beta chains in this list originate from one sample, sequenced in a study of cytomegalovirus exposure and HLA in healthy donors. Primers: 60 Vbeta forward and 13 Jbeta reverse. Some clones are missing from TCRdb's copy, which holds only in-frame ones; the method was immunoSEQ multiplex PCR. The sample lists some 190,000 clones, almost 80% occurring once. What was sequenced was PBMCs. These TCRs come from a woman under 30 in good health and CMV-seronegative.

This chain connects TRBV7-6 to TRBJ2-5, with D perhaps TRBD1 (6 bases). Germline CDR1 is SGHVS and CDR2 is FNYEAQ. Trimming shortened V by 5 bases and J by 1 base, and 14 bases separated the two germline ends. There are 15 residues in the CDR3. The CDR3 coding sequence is TGTGCCAGCAGCCGATCCGGCAGGGGCCAAGAGACCCAGTACTTC. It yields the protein CASSRSGRGQETQYF.

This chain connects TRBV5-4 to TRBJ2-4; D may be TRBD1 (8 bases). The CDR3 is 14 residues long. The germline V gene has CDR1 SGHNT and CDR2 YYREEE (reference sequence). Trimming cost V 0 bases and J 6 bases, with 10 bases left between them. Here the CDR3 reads CASSLDRGGNIQYF. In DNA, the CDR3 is TGTGCCAGCAGCTTGGACAGGGGGGGAAACATTCAGTACTTC.

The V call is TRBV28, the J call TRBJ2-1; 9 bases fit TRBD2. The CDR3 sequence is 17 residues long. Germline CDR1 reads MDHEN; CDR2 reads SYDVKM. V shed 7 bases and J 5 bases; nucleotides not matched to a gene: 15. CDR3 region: CASTTTARASGNNEQFF. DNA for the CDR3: TGTGCCAGCACTACCACCGCTCGGGCTAGCGGGAACAATGAGCAGTTCTTC.

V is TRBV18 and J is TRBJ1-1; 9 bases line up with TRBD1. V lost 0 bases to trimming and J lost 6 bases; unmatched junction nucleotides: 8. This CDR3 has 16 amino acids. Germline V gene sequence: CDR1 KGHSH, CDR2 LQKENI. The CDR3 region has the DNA TGTGCCAGCTCACCACCTTGGGACAGGGTAATGTCTGAAGCTTTCTTT. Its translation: CASSPPWDRVMSEAFF.

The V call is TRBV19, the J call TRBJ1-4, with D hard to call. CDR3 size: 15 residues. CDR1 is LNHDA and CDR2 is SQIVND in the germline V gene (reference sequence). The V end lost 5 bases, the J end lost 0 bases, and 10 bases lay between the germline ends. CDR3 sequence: CASSENSATNEKLFF. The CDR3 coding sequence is TGTGCCAGTAGTGAGAACAGTGCAACTAATGAAAAACTGTTTTTT.

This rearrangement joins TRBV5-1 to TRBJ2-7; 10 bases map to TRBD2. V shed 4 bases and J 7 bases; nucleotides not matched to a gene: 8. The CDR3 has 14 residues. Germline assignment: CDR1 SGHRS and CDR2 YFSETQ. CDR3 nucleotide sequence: TGCGCCAGCAGCATGGCTAGCGGGAGTGAGGAGCAGTACTTC. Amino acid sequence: CASSMASGSEEQYF. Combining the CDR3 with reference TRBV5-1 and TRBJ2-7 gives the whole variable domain KAGVTQTPRYLIKTRGQQVTLSCSPISGHRSVSWYQQTPGQGLQFLFEYFSETQRNKGNFPGRFSGRQFSNSRSEMNVSTLELGDSALYLCASSMASGSEEQYFGPGTRLTVT.

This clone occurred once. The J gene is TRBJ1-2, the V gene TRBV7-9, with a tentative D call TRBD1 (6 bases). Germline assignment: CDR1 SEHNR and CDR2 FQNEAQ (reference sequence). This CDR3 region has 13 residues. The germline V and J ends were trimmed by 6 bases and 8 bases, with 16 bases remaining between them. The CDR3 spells CASRRAGEGGYTF. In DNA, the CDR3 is TGTGCCAGCAGGAGGGCAGGGGAAGGAGGCTACACCTTC. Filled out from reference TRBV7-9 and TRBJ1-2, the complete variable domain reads DTGVSQNPRHKITKRGQNVTFRCDPISEHNRLYWYRQTLGQGPEFLTYFQNEAQLEKSRLLSDRFSAERPKGSFSTLEIQRTEQGDSAMYLCASRRAGEGGYTFGSGTRLTVV.

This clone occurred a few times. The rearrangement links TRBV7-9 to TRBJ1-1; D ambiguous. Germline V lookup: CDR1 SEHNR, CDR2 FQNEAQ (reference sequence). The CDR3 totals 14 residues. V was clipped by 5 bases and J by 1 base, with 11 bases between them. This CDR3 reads CASSPSPGNTEAFF. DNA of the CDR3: TGTGCCAGCAGCCCCTCTCCCGGGAACACTGAAGCTTTCTTT.

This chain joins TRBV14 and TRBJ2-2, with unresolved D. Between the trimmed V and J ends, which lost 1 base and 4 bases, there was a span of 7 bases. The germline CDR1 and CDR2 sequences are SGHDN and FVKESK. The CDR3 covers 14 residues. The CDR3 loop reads CASSQARSTGELFF. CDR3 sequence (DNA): TGTGCCAGCAGCCAAGCCAGAAGCACCGGGGAGCTGTTTTTT.

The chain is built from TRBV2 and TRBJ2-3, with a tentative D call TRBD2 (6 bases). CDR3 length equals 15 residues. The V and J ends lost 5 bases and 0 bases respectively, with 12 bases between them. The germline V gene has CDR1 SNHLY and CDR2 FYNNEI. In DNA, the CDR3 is TGTGCCAGCAGTAGGTCTAGCGCGAGCACAGATACGCAGTATTTT. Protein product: CASSRSSASTDTQYF.

The CDR3 DNA sequence: TGTGCCAGCAGTGACTATGACGTGGTGACAACGGAACAGCCCCAGCATTTT. Its protein product is CASSDYDVVTTEQPQHF. The chain joins TRBV2 to TRBJ1-5; no reliable D call. In germline, CDR1 is SNHLY, CDR2 FYNNEI. With 3 bases removed from V and 7 bases from J, the gap between germline ends came to 22 bases. CDR3 length equals 17 residues.

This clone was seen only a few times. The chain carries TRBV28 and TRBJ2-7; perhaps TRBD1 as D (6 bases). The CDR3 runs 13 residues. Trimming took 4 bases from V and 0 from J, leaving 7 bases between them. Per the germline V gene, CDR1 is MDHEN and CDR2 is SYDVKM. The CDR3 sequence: CASSSGVSYEQYF. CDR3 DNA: TGTGCCAGCAGTTCAGGGGTCTCCTACGAGCAGTACTTC.

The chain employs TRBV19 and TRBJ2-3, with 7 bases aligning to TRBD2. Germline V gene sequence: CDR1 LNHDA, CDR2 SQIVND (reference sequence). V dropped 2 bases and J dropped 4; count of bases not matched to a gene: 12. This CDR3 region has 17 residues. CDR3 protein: CASSISSSGAWADTQYF. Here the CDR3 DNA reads TGTGCCAGTAGTATAAGTTCTAGCGGAGCTTGGGCAGATACGCAGTATTTT.

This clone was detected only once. The CDR3 region has the DNA TGTGCCTGGAGTGCGAGACAGGGGGCTGTGGAAAAACTGTTTTTT. Translation gives CAWSARQGAVEKLFF. The chain links TRBV30 to TRBJ1-4; TRBD1 matches at 10 bases. CDR3 length: 15 amino acids. CDR1 is GTSNPN and CDR2 is SVGIG in the germline V gene (reference sequence). V dropped 1 base and J dropped 8; count of bases not matched to a gene: 7.

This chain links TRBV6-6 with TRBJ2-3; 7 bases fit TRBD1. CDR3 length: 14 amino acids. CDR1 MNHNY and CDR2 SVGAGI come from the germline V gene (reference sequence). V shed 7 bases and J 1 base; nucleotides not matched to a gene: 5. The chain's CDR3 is CASKDRVGTDTQYF. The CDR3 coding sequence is TGTGCCAGCAAAGACAGGGTGGGCACAGATACGCAGTATTTT.